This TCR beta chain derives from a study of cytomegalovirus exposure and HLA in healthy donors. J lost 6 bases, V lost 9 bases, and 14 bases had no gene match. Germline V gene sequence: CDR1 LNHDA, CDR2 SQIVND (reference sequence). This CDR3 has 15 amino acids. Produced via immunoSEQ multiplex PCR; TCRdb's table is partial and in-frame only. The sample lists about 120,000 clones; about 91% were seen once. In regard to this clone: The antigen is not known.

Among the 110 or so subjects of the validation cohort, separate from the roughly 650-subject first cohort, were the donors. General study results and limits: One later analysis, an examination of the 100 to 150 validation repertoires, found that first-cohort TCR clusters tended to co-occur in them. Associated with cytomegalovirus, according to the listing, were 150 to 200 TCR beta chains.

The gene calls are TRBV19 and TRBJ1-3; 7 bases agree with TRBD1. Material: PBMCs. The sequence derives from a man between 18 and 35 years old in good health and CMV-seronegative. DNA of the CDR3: TGTGCCAGCAATCGAGGTCCGGGACAGATAAACACCATATATTTT. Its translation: CASNRGPGQINTIYF.